The rows below give T cell receptor beta chains drawn from one sample of a study of T cells in Graves' hyperthyroidism and ophthalmopathy. Using its own MiXCR run on the multiplex PCR reads, TCRdb lists one record per CDR3 protein. Found here are under 800,000 distinct CDR3 sequences, approximately 14% of them singletons; the top ten hold roughly 10%. The sample taken for sequencing was blood. The receptors derive from a woman in her late teens or twenties with Graves' hyperthyroidism. Each CDR3 is given with its conserved first and last residue. A D gene is named only where the DNA matches it firmly. Expanded clones are given a class, and other clones once, few, many or no size at all.

D: .
length: 15
J: TRBJ2-1
size: many
V: TRBV5-1
CDR3: CASSLESGAYNEQFF
DNA: TGCGCCAGCAGCTTGGAAAGCGGAGCCTACAATGAGCAGTTCTTC

D: .
length: 14
J: TRBJ1-4
size: many
V: TRBV30
CDR3: CAWSVLLQGEKLFF
DNA: TGTGCCTGGAGTGTACTTTTACAGGGTGAAAAACTGTTTTTT

D: .
length: 15
J: TRBJ2-1
size: many
V: TRBV3-1
CDR3: CASSHRGSSYNEQFF
DNA: TGTGCCAGCAGCCATCGAGGGAGCTCCTACAATGAGCAGTTCTTC

D: .
length: 13
J: TRBJ1-1
size: .
V: TRBV12-3/TRBV12-4
CDR3: CASSLWQVTEAFF
DNA: TGTGCCAGCAGTTTATGGCAGGTCACTGAAGCTTTCTTT

D: .
length: 14
J: TRBJ1-2
size: many
V: TRBV6-1
CDR3: CASSEAIANYGYTF
DNA: TGTGCCAGCAGTGAAGCGATAGCTAACTATGGCTACACCTTC

D: .
length: 13
J: TRBJ2-7
size: few
V: TRBV5-1
CDR3: CASRGSGPYEQYF
DNA: TGCGCCAGCAGGGGGTCAGGGCCATACGAGCAGTACTTC

D: TRBD1
length: 16
J: TRBJ2-3
size: few
V: TRBV6-1
CDR3: CASSPFPGQAVDTQYF
DNA: TGTGCCAGCAGTCCATTCCCGGGACAGGCGGTAGATACGCAGTATTTT

D: .
length: 16
J: TRBJ2-3
size: many
V: TRBV7-6
CDR3: CASSSRLGSSTDTQYF
DNA: TGTGCCAGCAGTTCCAGACTAGGCTCTAGCACAGATACGCAGTATTTT

D: .
length: 19
J: TRBJ1-1
size: many
V: TRBV12-3/TRBV12-4
CDR3: CASSLLFLVGQAMNTEAFF
DNA: TGTGCCAGCAGTTTACTGTTTCTCGTCGGGCAGGCAATGAACACTGAAGCTTTCTTT

D: .
length: 10
J: TRBJ1-3
size: few
V: TRBV30
CDR3: CAWGGNTIYF
DNA: TGTGCCTGGGGGGGAAACACCATATATTTT

D: TRBD1
length: 13
J: TRBJ1-3
size: .
V: TRBV5-1
CDR3: CASGTGVGNTIYF
DNA: TGCGCCAGCGGGACAGGGGTAGGAAACACCATATATTTT

D: .
length: 14
J: TRBJ2-1
size: many
V: TRBV12-3/TRBV12-4
CDR3: CASSFAGDLNEQFF
DNA: TGTGCCAGCAGTTTTGCAGGAGATCTGAATGAGCAGTTCTTC

D: TRBD2
length: 21
J: TRBJ2-3
size: few
V: TRBV7-9
CDR3: CASSPNTATSGRAHRTDTQYF
DNA: TGTGCCAGCAGTCCTAACACTGCGACTAGCGGGAGGGCCCATCGGACAGATACGCAGTATTTT

D: TRBD2
length: 15
J: TRBJ2-1
size: many
V: TRBV9
CDR3: CASSVGTSANNEQFF
DNA: TGTGCCAGCAGCGTAGGGACTAGCGCAAACAATGAGCAGTTCTTC

D: .
length: 13
J: TRBJ2-7
size: few
V: TRBV4-2
CDR3: CASSQGGNYEQYF
DNA: TGTGCCAGCAGCCAAGGGGGTAACTACGAGCAGTACTTC

D: .
length: 16
J: TRBJ1-1
size: many
V: TRBV3-1
CDR3: CASSQEGDGMNTEAFF
DNA: TGTGCCAGCAGCCAAGAAGGGGACGGCATGAACACTGAAGCTTTCTTT

D: .
length: 13
J: TRBJ1-2
size: many
V: TRBV3-1
CDR3: CASSRNSAGGYTF
DNA: TGTGCCAGCAGCAGAAACTCGGCTGGCGGCTACACCTTC

D: .
length: 11
J: TRBJ2-3
size: many
V: TRBV12-3/TRBV12-4
CDR3: CASRGKDTQYF
DNA: TGTGCCAGCAGGGGTAAAGATACGCAGTATTTT

D: .
length: 13
J: TRBJ2-1
size: .
V: TRBV28
CDR3: CASSFEGQSEQFF
DNA: TGTGCCAGCAGTTTCGAGGGCCAAAGTGAGCAGTTCTTC

D: TRBD2
length: 16
J: TRBJ2-7
size: many
V: TRBV7-2
CDR3: CASSPYPSGRPYEQYF
DNA: TGTGCCAGCAGCCCATATCCTAGCGGCCGTCCGTACGAGCAGTACTTC

D: .
length: 14
J: TRBJ2-4
size: .
V: TRBV6-2/TRBV6-3
CDR3: CASSYLLAKNIQYF
DNA: TGTGCCAGCAGTTACCTCCTAGCCAAAAACATTCAGTACTTC

D: .
length: 14
J: TRBJ2-3
size: .
V: TRBV18
CDR3: CASSPPSRADTQYF
DNA: TGTGCCAGCTCACCACCCAGCAGGGCAGATACGCAGTATTTT

D: TRBD1
length: 15
J: TRBJ1-1
size: few
V: TRBV15
CDR3: CATSTRDRDLAEAFF
DNA: TGTGCCACCAGCACCCGGGACAGGGACCTAGCTGAAGCTTTCTTT

D: .
length: 15
J: TRBJ2-2
size: many
V: TRBV11-1
CDR3: CASSLWDLNTGELFF
DNA: TGTGCCAGCAGCTTATGGGACTTGAACACCGGGGAGCTGTTTTTT

D: .
length: 13
J: TRBJ2-3
size: many
V: TRBV11-2
CDR3: CASSSGWADTQYF
DNA: TGTGCCAGCAGCTCGGGGTGGGCGGATACGCAGTATTTT

D: .
length: 14
J: TRBJ2-5
size: many
V: TRBV6-1
CDR3: CASAVDGSGETQYF
DNA: TGTGCCAGCGCCGTCGACGGGAGTGGGGAGACCCAGTACTTC

D: .
length: 15
J: TRBJ2-1
size: few
V: TRBV24-1
CDR3: CATSDSSNRQREQFF
DNA: TGTGCCACCAGTGATTCATCAAATAGGCAGCGTGAGCAGTTCTTC

D: TRBD2
length: 15
J: TRBJ2-2
size: once
V: TRBV29-1
CDR3: CSVGWTSTGAGELFF
DNA: TGCAGCGTTGGCTGGACTAGCACTGGCGCCGGGGAGCTGTTTTTT

D: .
length: 13
J: TRBJ1-6
size: .
V: TRBV2
CDR3: CASGRGYNSPLHF
DNA: TGTGCCAGCGGTCGTGGATATAATTCACCCCTCCACTTT

D: .
length: 15
J: TRBJ2-7
size: .
V: TRBV28
CDR3: CASTQGGTVLYEQYF
DNA: TGTGCCAGCACCCAGGGCGGGACAGTACTCTACGAGCAGTACTTC

D: TRBD2
length: 15
J: TRBJ2-5
size: many
V: TRBV6-2/TRBV6-3
CDR3: CASSRTSFSQETQYF
DNA: TGTGCCAGCAGTCGGACTAGCTTTAGCCAAGAGACCCAGTACTTC

D: .
length: 12
J: TRBJ1-1
size: few
V: TRBV19
CDR3: CASSPGTFEAFF
DNA: TGTGCCAGTAGTCCAGGGACGTTTGAAGCTTTCTTT